The clone carrying this T cell receptor beta chain occurred a few times. The antigen is undetermined. TRB rearrangements were amplified by multiplex PCR with BIOMED2 TRB-A/B primers. One entry per CDR3 protein, called by TCRdb with MiXCR from the multiplex PCR reads. Here the sample spans about 8,200 distinct CDR3 sequences, around 40% being singletons. Trimming removed 1 base at V and 1 base at J, with 1 base between. This CDR3 comprises 12 residues. Per germline, CDR1 LNHDA and CDR2 SQIVND (reference sequence). This entry comes from a study of T and B cells in COVID-19 patients. Across the whole study: COVID-19 patients gave peripheral blood either during active infection or after recovery. Comorbidities linked to unfavorable COVID-19 outcome were present in about 90% of the 20 active-infection patients.

Study results and caveats: At recovery TRB diversity and richness exceeded healthy donors, after highly clonal active COVID-19 repertoires.

Each TRB amplification used about 250-550 ng of genomic DNA from blood. The chain links TRBV19 to TRBJ1-1, with no clear D. The sequence derives from a human donor who had recovered from COVID-19. The sample consisted of blood. The CDR3 sequence is CASSIGNTEAFF. The CDR3 coding sequence is TGTGCCAGTAGTATAGGGAACACTGAAGCTTTCTTT.